This T cell receptor (beta chain) was retrieved from a study of CD8+ T cells in alopecia areata. Study details: The drug, oral tofacitinib, was given to treated patients at 5 to 10 mg twice daily.

Sequencing templates came from extracted RNA that was reverse transcribed into cDNA. Clones were read by immunoSEQ multiplex PCR, and TCRdb kept only the in-frame ones, dropping some. The table has about 180,000 clones, roughly 58% seen once. Treatment denoted: oral pan-JAK inhibitor, 5-10 mg twice daily. A FACSAria was used to sort CD4+ and CD8+ T cells. These cells came from PBMCs. The CDR3 totals 15 residues. V was pared by 6 bases and J by 2 bases, with 11 bases between. CDR1 is SNHLY, CDR2 FYNNEI, per germline. This chain links TRBV2 with TRBJ2-6; D uncertain. This receptor was taken from a human donor with alopecia areata. Sample: CD4+ T cells sorted from blood, taken at approximately week 55, from a patient treated with tofacitinib. The CDR3 is CASSASDAGANVLTF. The CDR3, as DNA: TGTGCCAGCAGCGCCTCTGATGCTGGGGCCAACGTCCTGACTTTC.